This entry lists 10 T cell receptor beta chains sequenced from one sample in a study of patients and donors after allogeneic stem cell transplantation. One entry per CDR3 protein results from TCRdb running MiXCR on the RT-PCR reads. The table includes 150,000 or so distinct CDR3 sequences, nearly 25% detected once. Sequencing was carried out using blood, either unsorted or a sorted T cell fraction (not recorded which). These receptors came from a human donor who was either an allogeneic HSCT recipient or a stem cell or donor lymphocyte infusion donor (not recorded which). It is not recorded whose cells these are; they may come from a transplant donor.

This chain links TRBV19 with TRBJ2-7, with 8 bases lining up with TRBD1. This CDR3 is built from 15 residues. The germline V gene has CDR1 LNHDA and CDR2 SQIVND (reference sequence). Trimming cost V 3 bases and J 6 bases; bases outside gene matches: 10. CDR3 residues: CASSILDRGTSEQYF. The DNA for the CDR3 is TGTGCCAGTAGTATCCTTGACAGGGGAACCTCCGAGCAGTACTTC.

A few counts support this clonotype. V and J are TRBV9 and TRBJ1-2, with D possibly matching TRBD1 (6 bases). The CDR3 consists of 14 residues. The germline V and J ends were trimmed by 2 bases and 6 bases, with 14 bases remaining between them. The germline V gene has CDR1 SGDLS and CDR2 YYNGEE. The CDR3 coding sequence is TGTGCCAGCAGCGTCCCACAGGGCATCGATGGCTACACCTTC. Amino acid sequence: CASSVPQGIDGYTF.

V and J are TRBV23-1 and TRBJ1-4; tentative D call: TRBD1 (5 bases). TRBV23-1 is noted as an ORF with a role that remains uncertain. The CDR3 totals 14 residues. The ends were cut back, 0 bases at V and 8 bases at J, with 10 bases in the middle. The DNA for the CDR3 is TGCGCCAGCAGTCAATCCCGGGGGGGAGAAAAACTGTTTTTT. Amino acids: CASSQSRGGEKLFF.

This clonotype was seen only a few times. The V call is TRBV4-3, the J call TRBJ1-1; 12 bases are shared with TRBD1. Germline lookup yields CDR1 LGHNA and CDR2 YSLEER. The V segment lost 1 base and the J segment 4 bases; nucleotides outside the gene matches: 7. The CDR3 has 17 residues. The DNA of the CDR3 is TGCGCCAGCAGCCAAGGGCGGGACAGGGGGCAGGCCACTGAAGCTTTCTTT. Protein: CASSQGRDRGQATEAFF.

CDR3 sequence (DNA): TGTGCCAGCAGTATCCACGGGACAGGAAAGGGGTACAATGAGCAGTTCTTC. It yields the protein CASSIHGTGKGYNEQFF. The gene calls are TRBV27 and TRBJ2-1; 8 positions agree with TRBD1. Germline CDR1 MNHEY, CDR2 SMNVEV (reference sequence). V shed 5 bases, J shed 4 bases, and the junction held 13 bases outside the gene matches. This CDR3 is 17 amino acids long.

This clonotype was seen more than once but under ten times. The gene calls are TRBV10-3 and TRBJ1-1; 8 positions agree with TRBD1. With 8 bases clipped from V and 11 bases from J, the junction kept 10 bases outside the gene matches. The germline V gene has CDR1 ENHRY and CDR2 SYGVKD. The CDR3 has 12 amino acids. In DNA form, the CDR3 reads TGTGCCATCGGATATCAGGGGGCGAACGCTTTCTTT. This translates into CAIGYQGANAFF.

The sample holds a few counts of this clonotype. The chain links TRBV4-3 to TRBJ2-2, with 7 bases lining up with TRBD1. The V and J ends lost 0 bases and 3 bases, in that order; junction bases with no gene match: 7. The CDR3 has 17 residues. Germline CDR1 LGHNA, CDR2 YSLEER. In DNA, the CDR3 is TGCGCCAGCAGCCAAGATCCTCCCACAGGGGACACCGGGGAGCTGTTTTTT. Translation: CASSQDPPTGDTGELFF.

This chain's CDR3 is CASSYPPLAEPAYEQYF. The CDR3 coding sequence is TGTGCCAGCAGTTACCCCCCGCTAGCGGAACCGGCCTACGAGCAGTACTTC. The V call is TRBV6-2 or TRBV6-3, the J call TRBJ2-7; 7 bases fit TRBD2. J was trimmed by 2 bases and V by 2 bases; bases with no gene match: 12. The CDR3 contains 17 residues. Per germline, CDR1 MNHEY and CDR2 SVGEGT.

This clonotype was seen a handful of times. The V and J genes are TRBV20-1 and TRBJ2-7; 7 bases line up with TRBD1. Per the germline V gene, CDR1 is DFQATT and CDR2 is SNEGSKA (reference sequence). V dropped 3 bases and J dropped 0; count of bases not matched to a gene: 2. CDR3 length: 13 residues. The CDR3 DNA is TGCAGTGCTAGGCCAGGGGGCTCCTACGAGCAGTACTTC. Translating gives CSARPGGSYEQYF.

The rearrangement joins TRBV6-2 or TRBV6-3 to TRBJ2-6; weak D call: TRBD1 (6 bases). The V and J ends lost 7 bases and 0 bases respectively, with 16 bases between them. Germline loops: CDR1 MNHEY, CDR2 SVGEGT. This CDR3 has 17 amino acids. CDR3 nucleotide sequence: TGTGCCAGCACCATGGTTGGGGGCCCCTCTGGGGCCAACGTCCTGACTTTC. This encodes CASTMVGGPSGANVLTF.